This T cell receptor beta chain was found in a study of blood T cell repertoires in COVID-19. On the study more broadly: Acute and convalescent COVID-19 samples came from the United States, Italy and Spain.

Per the study methods: Reference gene primer amplification gave nucleated cell count estimates. The repertoire was sequenced with immunoSEQ multiplex PCR; TCRdb's copy has only in-frame clones and lacks some. The D gene and trimming were derived from the DNA, and the V and J assignments and clone size from that table. The sample includes around 250,000 clones, around 90% of them seen just once. The V segment lost 5 bases and the J segment 6 bases; nucleotides outside the gene matches: 7. This CDR3 spans 15 amino acids. Germline loops: CDR1 SGHRS, CDR2 YFSETQ. The receptor was derived from a woman between 65 and 79 years old with active or convalescent COVID-19. The J gene is TRBJ1-6, the V gene TRBV5-1; TRBD1 aligns across 8 bases. Sequenced: peripheral blood. The CDR3 region has the DNA TGCGCCAGCAGATCGGGACAGGTTTTTAATTCACCCCTCCACTTT. As protein: CASRSGQVFNSPLHF.